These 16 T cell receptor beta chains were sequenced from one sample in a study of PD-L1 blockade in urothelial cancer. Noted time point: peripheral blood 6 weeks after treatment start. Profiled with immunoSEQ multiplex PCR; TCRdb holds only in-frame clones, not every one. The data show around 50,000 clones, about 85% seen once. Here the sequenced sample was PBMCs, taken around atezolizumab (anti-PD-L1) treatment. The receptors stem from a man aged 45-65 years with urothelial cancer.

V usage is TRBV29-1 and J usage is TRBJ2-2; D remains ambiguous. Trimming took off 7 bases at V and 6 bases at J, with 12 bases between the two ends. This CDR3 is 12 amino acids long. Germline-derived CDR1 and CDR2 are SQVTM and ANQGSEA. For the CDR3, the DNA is TGCAGCGCCAAACGGTTATCCGGGGAGCTGTTTTTT. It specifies CSAKRLSGELFF.

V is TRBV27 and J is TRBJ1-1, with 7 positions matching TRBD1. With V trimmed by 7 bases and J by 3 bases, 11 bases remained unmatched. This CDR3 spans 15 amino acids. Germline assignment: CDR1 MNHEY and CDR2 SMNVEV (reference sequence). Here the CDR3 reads CASIQRQGGHTEAFF. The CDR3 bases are TGTGCCAGCATTCAAAGACAGGGCGGCCACACTGAAGCTTTCTTT.

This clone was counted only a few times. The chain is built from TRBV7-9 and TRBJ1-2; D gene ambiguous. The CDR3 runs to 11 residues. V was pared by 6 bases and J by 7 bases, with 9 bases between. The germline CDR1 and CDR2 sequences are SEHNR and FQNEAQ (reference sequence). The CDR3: CASRPSGGYTF. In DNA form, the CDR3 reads TGTGCCAGCAGACCGAGCGGTGGCTACACCTTC.

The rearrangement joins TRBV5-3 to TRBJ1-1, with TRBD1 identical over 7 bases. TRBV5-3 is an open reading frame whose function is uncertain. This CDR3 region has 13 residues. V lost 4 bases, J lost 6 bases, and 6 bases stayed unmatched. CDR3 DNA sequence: TGTGCCAGAAGCGCAGGGACAGCCCCTGAAGCTTTCTTT. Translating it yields CARSAGTAPEAFF.

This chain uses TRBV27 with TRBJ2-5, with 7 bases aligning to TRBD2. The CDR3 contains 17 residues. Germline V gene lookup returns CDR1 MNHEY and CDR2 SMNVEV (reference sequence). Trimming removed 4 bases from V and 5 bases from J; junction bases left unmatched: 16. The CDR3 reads CASSSSPIAGGWETQYF. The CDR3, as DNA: TGTGCCAGCAGTTCCAGCCCCATAGCGGGCGGCTGGGAGACCCAGTACTTC.

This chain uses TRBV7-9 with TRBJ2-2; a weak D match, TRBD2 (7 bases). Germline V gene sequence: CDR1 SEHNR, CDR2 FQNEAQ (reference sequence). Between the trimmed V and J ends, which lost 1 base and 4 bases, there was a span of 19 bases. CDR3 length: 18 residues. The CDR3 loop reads CASSLGGRGARSTGELFF. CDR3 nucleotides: TGTGCCAGCAGCTTAGGAGGTCGGGGGGCGCGAAGCACCGGGGAGCTGTTTTTT.

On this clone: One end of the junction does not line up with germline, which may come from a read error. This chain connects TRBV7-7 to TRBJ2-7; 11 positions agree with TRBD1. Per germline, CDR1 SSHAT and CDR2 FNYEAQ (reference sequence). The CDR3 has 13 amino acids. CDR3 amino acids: CASSWDRGGEQYF. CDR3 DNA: TGTGCTAGCAGCTGGGACAGGGGGGGGGAGCAGTACTTC.

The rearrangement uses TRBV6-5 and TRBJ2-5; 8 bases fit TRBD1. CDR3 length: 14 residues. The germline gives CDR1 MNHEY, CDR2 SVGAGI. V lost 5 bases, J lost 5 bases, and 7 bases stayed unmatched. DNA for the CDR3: TGTGCCAGCAGTAAGCAGGGGGCGTGGGAGACCCAGTACTTC. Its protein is CASSKQGAWETQYF.

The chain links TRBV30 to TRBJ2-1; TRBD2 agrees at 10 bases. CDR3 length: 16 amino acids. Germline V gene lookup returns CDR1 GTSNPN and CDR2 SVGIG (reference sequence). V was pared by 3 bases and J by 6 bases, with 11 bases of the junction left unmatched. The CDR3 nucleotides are TGTGCCTGGAGGGCTGTTAGCGGGGGGTTCCCCAATGAGCAGTTCTTC. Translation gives CAWRAVSGGFPNEQFF.

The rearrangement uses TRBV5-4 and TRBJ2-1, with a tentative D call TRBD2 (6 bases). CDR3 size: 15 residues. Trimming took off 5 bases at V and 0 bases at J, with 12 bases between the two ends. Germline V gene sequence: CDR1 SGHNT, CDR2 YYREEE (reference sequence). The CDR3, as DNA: TGTGCCAGCAGTTTAGCGGACTCCTCCTACAATGAGCAGTTCTTC. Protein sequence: CASSLADSSYNEQFF.

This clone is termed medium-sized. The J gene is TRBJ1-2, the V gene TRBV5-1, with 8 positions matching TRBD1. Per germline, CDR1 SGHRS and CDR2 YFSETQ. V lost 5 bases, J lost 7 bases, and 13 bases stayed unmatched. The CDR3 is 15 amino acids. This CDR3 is CASRTQGASGSGYTF. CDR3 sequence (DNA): TGCGCCAGCAGGACTCAGGGGGCGAGCGGTAGTGGCTACACCTTC.

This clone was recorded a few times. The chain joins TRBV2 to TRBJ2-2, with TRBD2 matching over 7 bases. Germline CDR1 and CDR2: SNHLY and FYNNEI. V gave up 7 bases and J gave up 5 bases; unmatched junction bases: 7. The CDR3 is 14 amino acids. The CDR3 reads CASKGREGTGELFF. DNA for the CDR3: TGTGCCAGCAAGGGGAGGGAGGGTACCGGGGAGCTGTTTTTT.

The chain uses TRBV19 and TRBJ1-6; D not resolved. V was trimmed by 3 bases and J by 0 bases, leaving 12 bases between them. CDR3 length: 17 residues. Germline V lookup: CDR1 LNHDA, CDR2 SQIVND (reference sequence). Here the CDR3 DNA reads TGTGCCAGTAGTATTTTTTCGTCGCGCTCCTATAATTCACCCCTCCACTTT. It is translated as CASSIFSSRSYNSPLHF.

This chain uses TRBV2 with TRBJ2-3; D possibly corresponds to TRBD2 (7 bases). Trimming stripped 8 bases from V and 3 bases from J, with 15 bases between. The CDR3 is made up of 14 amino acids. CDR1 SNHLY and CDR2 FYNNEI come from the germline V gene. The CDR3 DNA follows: TGTGCCAGCGAGGTGGGGGGGCAGACAGATACGCAGTATTTT. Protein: CASEVGGQTDTQYF. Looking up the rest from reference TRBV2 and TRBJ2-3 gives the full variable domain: EPEVTQTPSHQVTQMGQEVILRCVPISNHLYFYWYRQILGQKVEFLVSFYNNEISEKSEIFDDQFSVERPDGSNFTLKIRSTKLEDSAMYFCASEVGGQTDTQYFGPGTRLTVL.

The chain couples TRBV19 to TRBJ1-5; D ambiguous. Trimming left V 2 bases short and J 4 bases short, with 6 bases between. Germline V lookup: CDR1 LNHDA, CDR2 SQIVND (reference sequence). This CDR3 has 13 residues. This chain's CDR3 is CASSINGNQPQHF. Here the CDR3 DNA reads TGTGCCAGTAGTATAAACGGTAATCAGCCCCAGCATTTT. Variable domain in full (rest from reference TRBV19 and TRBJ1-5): DGGITQSPKYLFRKEGQNVTLSCEQNLNHDAMYWYRQDPGQGLRLIYYSQIVNDFQKGDIAEGYSVSREKKESFPLTVTSAQKNPTAFYLCASSINGNQPQHFGDGTRLSIL.

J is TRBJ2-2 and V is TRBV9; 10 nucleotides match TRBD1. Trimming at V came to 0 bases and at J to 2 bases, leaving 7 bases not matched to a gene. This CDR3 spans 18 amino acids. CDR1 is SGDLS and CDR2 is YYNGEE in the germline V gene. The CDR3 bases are TGTGCCAGCAGCGTAGCTTCCGGACAGGGGGGCAACACCGGGGAGCTGTTTTTT. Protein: CASSVASGQGGNTGELFF.